This T cell receptor (beta chain) was captured by sequencing in a study of regulatory T cells in long-lasting Graves disease. Study-wide findings and caveats: The study found persistent patients shared more public clonotypes (2,741) than new patients (nearly 1,000).

Between the trimmed V and J ends, which lost 3 bases and 1 base, there was a span of 13 bases. The CDR3 consists of 16 residues. CDR1 LNHDA and CDR2 SQIVND come from the germline V gene (reference sequence). In regard to this clonotype: Its antigen is not identified.

Indicated time point: newly diagnosed GD, antithyroid drugs for less than 3 months. Making the TCR library involved RNA that had been extracted from PBMCs. TCR beta libraries were built with iRepertoire HTBI primers and Arm-PCR of CDR3 regions. As originally analysed: The identification of roughly 62 TRBV and 14 TRBJ segments was made across samples. A single record per CDR3 protein comes from TCRdb applying MiXCR to the multiplex PCR reads. These V and J calls originate from TCRdb's pipeline instead of the authors' own analysis. The sample holds about 530,000 distinct CDR3 sequences, about 16% seen once. The same data also contributed to another study, on T cells in Graves' hyperthyroidism and ophthalmopathy. This second study says: First-round RT-PCR with HTBI primers amplified the TCR CDR3 region.

This receptor was identified in a woman aged 35-65 years with Graves disease. The sequencing here drew on peripheral blood mononuclear cells (PBMCs), taken at new diagnosis, from a patient treated with antithyroid drugs. This chain joins TRBV19 and TRBJ1-5, with D uncertain. The CDR3 is CASSILSGASNQPQHF. The CDR3 bases are TGTGCCAGTAGTATCCTAAGCGGAGCGAGCAATCAGCCCCAGCATTTT. Looking up the rest from reference TRBV19 and TRBJ1-5 gives the full variable domain: DGGITQSPKYLFRKEGQNVTLSCEQNLNHDAMYWYRQDPGQGLRLIYYSQIVNDFQKGDIAEGYSVSREKKESFPLTVTSAQKNPTAFYLCASSILSGASNQPQHFGDGTRLSIL.